These 10 T cell receptor beta chains came from one sample sequenced in a study of blood T cell repertoires in COVID-19 (dated by TCRdb to about 2020). To prepare the library, the immunoSEQ multiplex PCR assay was applied. TCRdb holds this immuneACCESS table with in-frame rearrangements only. Some clones are missing; in checked studies, unresolved V genes explain under half, and the rest has no known cause. Here the sample has some 120,000 clones; 90% to 95% occur a single time. The top ten hold around 2.1% of the sample. The sample consisted of peripheral blood. The source of these receptors is a man in his fifties or sixties with COVID-19, enrolled during active disease.

This clone was picked up one time. This chain joins TRBV4-1 and TRBJ1-1; 10 nucleotides align to TRBD1. The germline gives CDR1 MGHRA, CDR2 YSYEKL. The V segment lost 5 bases and the J segment 3 bases; nucleotides outside the gene matches: 6. This CDR3 is built from 15 residues. In nucleotides, the CDR3 is TGCGCCAGCAGCAGAGGACAGGGGGAGTACACTGAAGCTTTCTTT. It encodes CASSRGQGEYTEAFF.

The chain has TRBV12-3 or TRBV12-4 and TRBJ1-5; D is undetermined. The germline V and J ends were trimmed by 1 base and 6 bases, with 7 bases remaining between them. There are 13 residues in the CDR3. The CDR3 reads CASSLESRQPQHF. CDR3 DNA: TGTGCCAGCAGTTTAGAGAGCCGTCAGCCCCAGCATTTT.

In this sample, this clone turned up once. The chain uses TRBV27 and TRBJ1-3; perhaps TRBD1 as D (5 bases). Germline CDR1 is MNHEY and CDR2 is SMNVEV (reference sequence). V was cut by 7 bases and J by 0 bases, with 13 bases left in between. The CDR3 is 15 amino acids. The CDR3 loop is CASTLRGASGNTIYF. CDR3 in DNA: TGTGCCAGCACTTTGCGGGGCGCCTCTGGAAACACCATATATTTT.

The chain is built from TRBV29-1 and TRBJ2-1; D gene uncertain. This CDR3 has 13 residues. Germline V gene data show CDR1 as SQVTM and CDR2 as ANQGSEA. Trimming stripped 3 bases from V and 4 bases from J, with 10 bases between. The CDR3 sequence is CSVEGRHYNEQFF. In DNA form, the CDR3 reads TGCAGCGTTGAGGGCAGACATTACAATGAGCAGTTCTTC.

The V and J genes are TRBV6-2 or TRBV6-3 and TRBJ2-3; 16 bases match TRBD2. Germline V CDR1 and CDR2: MNHEY, SVGEGT. The CDR3 is made up of 19 amino acids. V lost 6 bases, J lost 3 bases, and 12 bases stayed unmatched. The CDR3 sequence is CASSTLGTSGRGRTDTQYF. In DNA, the CDR3 is TGTGCCAGCAGCACATTGGGGACTAGCGGGAGGGGAAGGACAGATACGCAGTATTTT.

This clone has only a few counts. The rearrangement uses TRBV6-2 or TRBV6-3 and TRBJ1-1, with 10 bases identical to TRBD1. CDR3 size: 17 residues. J was trimmed by 3 bases and V by 2 bases; bases with no gene match: 9. The germline V gene has CDR1 MNHEY and CDR2 SVGEGT. This CDR3 reads CASSYPAGQGFYTEAFF. CDR3 coding DNA: TGTGCCAGCAGTTACCCCGCGGGACAGGGGTTCTACACTGAAGCTTTCTTT.

This sequence joins TRBV4-2 and TRBJ2-7; D is uncertain. The V gene lost 4 bases and the J gene lost 5 bases, with 6 bases spanning the gap. Looked up from germline, CDR1 is LGHNA and CDR2 is YNFKEQ. The CDR3 has 11 amino acids. The CDR3 sequence: CASSRHNEQYF. The CDR3 nucleotides are TGTGCCAGCAGCCGACACAACGAGCAGTACTTC.

Worth noting for this clone: This same CDR3 is encoded by further DNA sequences in the sample. This chain uses TRBV7-2 with TRBJ2-7, with 11 bases that match TRBD2. The germline CDR1 and CDR2 sequences are SGHTA and FQGNSA. The CDR3 sequence is 15 residues long. V was clipped by 1 base and J by 4 bases; unmatched bases: 3. The CDR3 loop reads CASSLGSGRAYEQYF. The CDR3 DNA sequence: TGTGCCAGCAGCTTAGGTAGCGGGAGGGCTTACGAGCAGTACTTC.

This sequence joins TRBV5-6 and TRBJ1-3, with a tentative D call TRBD1 (5 bases). CDR3 length: 18 residues. Germline lookup yields CDR1 SGHDT and CDR2 YYEEEE. The V and J ends lost 3 bases and 4 bases respectively, with 23 bases between them. CDR3 coding DNA: TGTGCCAGCAGCTCAGGCCGGGACTGGCGAGACATGGGAAACACCATATATTTT. Translating gives CASSSGRDWRDMGNTIYF.

The V and J genes are TRBV6-6 and TRBJ1-1, with 7 bases lining up with TRBD1. This CDR3 region has 17 residues. After removal of 5 bases from V and 8 bases from J, the junction contained 20 bases not matched to a gene. The germline V gene has CDR1 MNHNY and CDR2 SVGAGI (reference sequence). CDR3 sequence reads: CASSPARGQAASPEAFF. For the CDR3, the DNA is TGTGCCAGCAGTCCCGCGAGGGGGCAGGCCGCATCTCCGGAAGCTTTCTTT.